This paragraph reports one TCR beta chain. This specimen belongs to a study of control samples from healthy donors and cancer patients. Clones were sequenced by immunoSEQ multiplex PCR, and TCRdb holds only the in-frame ones, with some missing. Of some 51,000 clones in the sample, approximately 86% are singletons; the top ten hold approximately 4%. Germline CDR1 is MDHEN and CDR2 is SYDVKM. The ends were cut back, 5 bases at V and 4 bases at J, with 11 bases in the middle. The CDR3 has 13 amino acids. The source of this sequence is a man aged 50-59 years in good health. The sequencing sample was made of blood. The chain links TRBV28 to TRBJ1-2; D not resolved. Here the CDR3 DNA reads TGTGCCAGCAGTCCACAGAAGGGCTATGGCTACACCTTC. This encodes CASSPQKGYGYTF.